This T cell receptor beta chain comes out of a study of blood T cell repertoires in COVID-19. The CDR3 has 14 residues. The V and J ends lost 4 bases and 7 bases respectively, with 13 bases between them. Germline lookup yields CDR1 SGHVS and CDR2 FNYEAQ. This clone was seen only a few times. Some clones are missing from TCRdb's copy, which holds only in-frame ones; the method was immunoSEQ multiplex PCR. The sample has 150,000 or so clones; around 85% are singletons. The V and J genes are TRBV7-6 and TRBJ1-4; D gene uncertain. This sequence originates from a man aged 50-60 years who had recovered from COVID-19. The specimen was PBMCs or T cells enriched from blood (not recorded which). CDR3 sequence: CASSSPGRAEKLFF. In DNA form, the CDR3 reads TGTGCCAGCAGCTCCCCCGGGAGAGCTGAAAAACTGTTTTTT. Together with reference TRBV7-6 and TRBJ1-4, the CDR3 gives the full variable domain: GAGVSQSPRYKVTKRGQDVALRCDPISGHVSLYWYRQALGQGPEFLTYFNYEAQQDKSGLPNDRFSAERPEGSISTLTIQRTEQRDSAMYRCASSSPGRAEKLFFGSGTQLSVL.